This TCR beta chain appears in the sequencing data of a study of T cell repertoires in cytomegalovirus infection. Study background: Evidence of both CMV infection and a matching HLA type came from public TCR beta signatures. The study's findings and limits: Identification of carriers of CMV plus the relevant HLA was performed using cumulative public TCR beta family frequency. What dominated the ex vivo response were HLA-C-restricted CMV-specific TCR beta clonotypes.

From the reads, TCRdb called clonotypes with MiXCR, one entry per CDR3 protein. The table lists about 830,000 distinct CDR3 sequences, around a third of them singletons, with 9.5% to 15% in the top ten. Of note for this clonotype: The antigen is not known.

The CDR3 has 15 amino acids. V gave up 4 bases and J gave up 6 bases; unmatched junction bases: 9. Germline assignment: CDR1 LGHDT and CDR2 YNNKEL (reference sequence). The receptor's source is a human donor in good health (CMV status not recorded). Some clones in this sample may be carry-over from other donors' samples. The rearrangement uses TRBV3-1 and TRBJ2-1, with 7 bases that match TRBD2. Sample: cultured CD8+ T cells from PBMCs, taken from culture after CMV antigen stimulation. The CDR3 region has the DNA TGTGCCAGCAGCCCCCGGGACTACCTCTTCAATGAGCAGTTCTTC. This encodes CASSPRDYLFNEQFF.